These T cell receptor beta chains were read from a single sample in a study of vaccination effects on CD4 cells after COVID-19. Their cognate antigens are unknown. The repertoire was sequenced with immunoSEQ multiplex PCR; TCRdb's copy has only in-frame clones and lacks some. This sample carries some 52,000 clones, roughly three quarters of them seen once, and the ten largest clones take approximately 6%. The material sequenced was CD4+ T cells from PBMCs cultured with HCoV-OC43 spike peptides, taken before COVID-19 vaccination. The origin of the receptors is a human donor who received a COVID-19 vaccine. Each CDR3 is given without its conserved first and last residue. The order of the fields is clone size, J gene, V gene, CDR3 protein. Rows may omit the clone size; those that give it use once, few, many or a size class.

-	TRBJ1-5	TRBV30	AWSLGSNQPQH
-	TRBJ1-5	TRBV4-2	ASSQRLGSNQPQH
-	TRBJ1-2	TRBV6-6	ATFRTSVNYGYT
-	TRBJ1-5	TRBV5-1	ASSTTGTGEGLVGQPQH
-	TRBJ1-1	TRBV10-3	AMSGLLYTEAF
-	TRBJ1-3	TRBV7-3	ASSLNAGNTIY
once	TRBJ1-3	TRBV6-1	ASSESFKSSGNTIY
-	TRBJ1-4	TRBV5-6	ASSEMTGFNEKLF
-	TRBJ1-2	TRBV11-1	ASSFGGRNYGYT
-	TRBJ1-3	TRBV5-1	ASSPAVSGNTIY
-	TRBJ1-5	TRBV28	ASSPNSNQPQH
-	TRBJ2-3	TRBV21-1	ASSKTRTTTDTQY
once	TRBJ1-1	TRBV5-1	ASSLIGERTEAF
-	TRBJ1-1	TRBV10-3	AISEAPENTEAF
-	TRBJ1-5	TRBV20-1	SASRGSQPQH
-	TRBJ2-2	TRBV11-1	ASKETGAGELF
-	TRBJ2-5	TRBV18	ASSLGQGKQETQY
-	TRBJ2-5	TRBV4-1	ASSRKTDQGETQY
-	TRBJ1-4	TRBV19	ASSHRGGDEKLF
-	TRBJ2-2	TRBV6-6	ASSYQIQSGELF
-	TRBJ1-2	TRBV30	AWSVLGETNYGYT
-	TRBJ2-1	TRBV27	ASKDRLINERQF
-	TRBJ2-3	TRBV24-1	ATAGELDTQY
-	TRBJ2-1	TRBV11-3	ASSPGTGHHDEQF
-	TRBJ1-6	TRBV7-8	ASSHRDRMDSPLH
-	TRBJ2-3	TRBV11-3	ASSLTGDGTDTQY
-	TRBJ2-3	TRBV7-2	ASSTWAGNTDTQY
-	TRBJ1-2	TRBV3-1/TRBV3-2	ASSLDRVET
-	TRBJ1-2	TRBV29-1	SASGQGLSGYT
few	TRBJ1-5	TRBV7-2	ASSGAAPNQPQH
-	TRBJ2-4	TRBV28	ASSFLSSDIQY
-	TRBJ1-6	TRBV27	ASSLERVSNSPLH
few	TRBJ1-5	TRBV19	ASSIVGNSNQPQH
-	TRBJ2-3	TRBV18	ASSPGLGGEAQY
-	TRBJ2-5	TRBV6-6	ASSYRVMETQY
-	TRBJ2-5	TRBV27	ASSLRHTETQY
-	TRBJ1-3	TRBV12-3/TRBV12-4	ASNYYSGNTIY
-	TRBJ2-1	TRBV6-9	ASSYTGTPHNEQF
-	TRBJ2-5	TRBV5-1	ASSPGRVGETQY
-	TRBJ2-5	TRBV7-8	ASSLAHRGSHQETQY
-	TRBJ1-2	TRBV19	ASTPSRQGKGYT
-	TRBJ1-1	TRBV19	ASSRQGNTEAF
once	TRBJ1-2	TRBV19	ASSYGANYGYT
-	TRBJ2-6	TRBV27	ASTTDSPGGANVLT
-	TRBJ2-5	TRBV5-1	ASSLGIPRETQY